Each of the 27 T cell receptor beta chains below was sequenced from the same sample in a study of blood T cell repertoires in COVID-19. Clones were sequenced by immunoSEQ multiplex PCR, and TCRdb holds only the in-frame ones, with some missing. The sample yields 90,000 to 120,000 clones, 55% to 75% seen once. Sequencing was performed on peripheral blood. The receptors originated from a woman in her 40s with acute or convalescent COVID-19.

The CDR3 region is CASSIGQSLNTEAFF. The CDR3 DNA sequence: TGTGCCAGTAGTATAGGACAGAGCCTGAACACTGAAGCTTTCTTT. The V and J genes are TRBV19 and TRBJ1-1; TRBD1 is a possible D gene (5 bases). With 1 base removed from V and 0 bases from J, the gap between germline ends came to 9 bases. This CDR3 comprises 15 residues. Germline-derived CDR1 and CDR2 are LNHDA and SQIVND (reference sequence).

The V gene is TRBV2, the J gene TRBJ2-7, with 7 nucleotides matching TRBD2. The CDR3 extends over 12 amino acids. In germline, CDR1 is SNHLY, CDR2 FYNNEI. The J segment lost 6 bases and the V segment lost 3 bases, leaving 2 bases of the junction unmatched. CDR3 amino acids: CASSEWEGEQYF. The CDR3 coding sequence is TGTGCCAGCAGTGAGTGGGAGGGCGAGCAGTACTTC.

The chain is built from TRBV12-3 or TRBV12-4 and TRBJ1-1; tentative D call: TRBD1 (6 bases). The CDR3 sequence is 13 residues long. The V end lost 0 bases, the J end lost 6 bases, and 8 bases lay between the germline ends. CDR3 sequence reads: CASSLAQGSEAFF. In DNA, the CDR3 is TGTGCCAGCAGTTTAGCGCAGGGGTCTGAAGCTTTCTTT.

The chain combines TRBV5-4 with TRBJ2-5; 8 bases line up with TRBD1. After removal of 2 bases from V and 2 bases from J, the junction contained 11 bases not matched to a gene. This CDR3 is 17 amino acids long. Germline loops: CDR1 SGHNT, CDR2 YYREEE (reference sequence). The CDR3 DNA reads as TGTGCCAGCAGCTTATACCGGACAGGGAAGGGACAAGAGACCCAGTACTTC. Amino acids: CASSLYRTGKGQETQYF.

The J gene is TRBJ2-1, the V gene TRBV7-3, with 7 nucleotides matching TRBD2. Germline values: CDR1 SGHTA, CDR2 FQGTGA. This CDR3 contains 16 residues. Germline trimming cut 5 bases from V and 6 bases from J; bases unmatched to any gene: 13. CDR3 amino acids: CASSPPGRGSSNEQFF. The CDR3 DNA reads as TGTGCCAGCAGCCCCCCTGGGCGGGGGTCAAGCAATGAGCAGTTCTTC.

This clone was picked up many times. J is TRBJ2-7 and V is TRBV7-2; 13 bases are shared with TRBD2. Germline V gene data show CDR1 as SGHTA and CDR2 as FQGNSA. The CDR3 is 16 residues long. Unmatched junction bases numbered 4, after V lost 3 bases and J lost 2 bases. The CDR3 DNA sequence: TGTGCCAGCAGCTTTGCCACTAGCGGGGGGGCCTACGAGCAGTACTTC. It codes for CASSFATSGGAYEQYF.

V and J are TRBV5-1 and TRBJ2-5; a possible D gene is TRBD1 (6 bases). The V and J ends lost 3 bases and 2 bases respectively, with 41 bases between them. Germline V lookup: CDR1 SGHRS, CDR2 YFSETQ. This CDR3 has 24 residues. CDR3 nucleotides: TGCGCCAGCAGCTCTTATTTCCAAGTCCCTTCAAACCCCCCCAACAGGGTGCTTCAAGAGACCCAGTACTTC. Residues: CASSSYFQVPSNPPNRVLQETQYF.

The chain uses TRBV2 and TRBJ2-7, with D maybe TRBD1 (6 bases). Germline V gene sequence: CDR1 SNHLY, CDR2 FYNNEI. There are 15 residues in the CDR3. V lost 6 bases and J 2 bases, leaving 17 bases between the germline ends. The CDR3 is CASRIDRSLTYEQYF. The CDR3 DNA follows: TGTGCCAGCAGGATCGACAGGTCCCTCACCTACGAGCAGTACTTC.

This clone appeared many times. This chain uses TRBV28 with TRBJ1-3; no reliable D call. V was clipped by 5 bases and J by 0 bases, with 17 bases between them. There are 17 residues in the CDR3. The V gene's germline CDR1 is MDHEN and CDR2 SYDVKM. The CDR3 sequence: CASSPPHQAGSGNTIYF. The DNA for the CDR3 is TGTGCCAGCAGTCCTCCCCATCAAGCAGGCTCTGGAAACACCATATATTTT.

V is TRBV10-1 and J is TRBJ2-3; 7 bases match TRBD1. This CDR3 is 14 amino acids long. The germline gives CDR1 WNHNN, CDR2 SYGVQD (reference sequence). V trimming: 6 bases; J trimming: 2 bases; junction bases outside the gene matches: 5. CDR3 bases: TGCGCCAGCAGGGCCGGGACAGCCACAGATACGCAGTATTTT. Translated: CASRAGTATDTQYF.

The gene calls are TRBV18 and TRBJ1-1; D gene ambiguous. This CDR3 contains 16 residues. The germline V and J ends were trimmed by 2 bases and 3 bases, with 16 bases remaining between them. The germline V gene has CDR1 KGHSH and CDR2 LQKENI. The CDR3 DNA reads as TGTGCCAGCTCACCAAGAAACTCCCCATTTGACACTGAAGCTTTCTTT. The encoded protein is CASSPRNSPFDTEAFF.

The genes are TRBV30 and TRBJ2-2; D may be TRBD1 (6 bases). V lost 2 bases and J 8 bases, leaving 12 bases between the germline ends. CDR1 and CDR2 from the germline V gene are GTSNPN and SVGIG (reference sequence). This CDR3 is built from 13 residues. The CDR3 DNA reads TGTGCCTGGAGTTTACAGGGCGGTGGGGAGCTGTTTTTT. Its translation: CAWSLQGGGELFF.

This chain uses TRBV28 with TRBJ2-7, with TRBD2 as a possible D gene (6 bases). The germline gives CDR1 MDHEN, CDR2 SYDVKM. Trimming removed 5 bases at V and 3 bases at J, with 20 bases between. The CDR3 has 16 amino acids. The CDR3 nucleotides read TGTGCCAGCAGTCAAATGAAGGGTGGACTAAGCTACGAGCAGTACTTC. It translates to CASSQMKGGLSYEQYF.

This clone was seen just once. The genes are TRBV7-9 and TRBJ1-1; 8 nucleotides line up with TRBD1. The CDR3 has 15 residues. The junction had 4 bases not matched to a gene; V was cut back by 1 base and J by 3 bases. Looked up from germline, CDR1 is SEHNR and CDR2 is FQNEAQ (reference sequence). CDR3: CASSLGQGKDTEAFF. CDR3 bases: TGTGCCAGCAGCTTAGGACAGGGGAAGGACACTGAAGCTTTCTTT.

The genes are TRBV4-1 and TRBJ1-5; the match to TRBD1 covers 10 bases. V gave up 3 bases and J gave up 7 bases; unmatched junction bases: 6. This CDR3 comprises 15 residues. The germline CDR1 and CDR2 sequences are MGHRA and YSYEKL. The CDR3 spells CASSHPDRGDQPQHF. The CDR3 region has the DNA TGCGCCAGCAGCCACCCGGACAGGGGGGACCAGCCCCAGCATTTT.

The gene calls are TRBV9 and TRBJ1-6; no clear D gene. Germline V gene data show CDR1 as SGDLS and CDR2 as YYNGEE. V was pared by 2 bases and J by 3 bases, with 9 bases between. The CDR3 has 15 residues. CDR3 amino acids: CASSVEGSYNSPLHF. The CDR3 region has the DNA TGTGCCAGCAGCGTGGAGGGAAGCTATAATTCACCCCTCCACTTT. Full variable domain (rest looked up from reference TRBV9 and TRBJ1-6): DSGVTQTPKHLITATGQRVTLRCSPRSGDLSVYWYQQSLDQGLQFLIQYYNGEERAKGNILERFSAQQFPDLHSELNLSSLELGDSALYFCASSVEGSYNSPLHFGNGTRLTVT.

The rearrangement joins TRBV7-9 to TRBJ2-7; 8 nucleotides agree with TRBD2. V dropped 2 bases and J dropped 4; count of bases not matched to a gene: 7. There are 15 residues in the CDR3. Germline-derived CDR1 and CDR2 are SEHNR and FQNEAQ (reference sequence). The CDR3 coding sequence is TGTGCCAGCAGCTTACCGGCGGGGGGTATTTACGAGCAGTACTTC. Translation gives CASSLPAGGIYEQYF.

On this clone itself: The same CDR3 is also encoded by other DNA sequences in this sample. V is TRBV7-3 and J is TRBJ1-1; D call uncertain. V was cut by 0 bases and J by 1 base, with 6 bases left in between. This CDR3 has 14 amino acids. Germline lookup yields CDR1 SGHTA and CDR2 FQGTGA. DNA for the CDR3: TGTGCCAGCAGCTTAACGGGAGGGAACACTGAAGCTTTCTTT. It yields the protein CASSLTGGNTEAFF.

The chain is built from TRBV7-6 and TRBJ2-3, with TRBD1 identical over 7 bases. There are 16 residues in the CDR3. From germline, CDR1 is SGHVS and CDR2 FNYEAQ. J was trimmed by 0 bases and V by 5 bases; bases with no gene match: 8. The CDR3 nucleotides are TGTGCCAGCAGCGCGACAGGGCCCTCCAGCACAGATACGCAGTATTTT. Amino acids: CASSATGPSSTDTQYF. The full variable domain, rest sourced from reference TRBV7-6 and TRBJ2-3, is GAGVSQSPRYKVTKRGQDVALRCDPISGHVSLYWYRQALGQGPEFLTYFNYEAQQDKSGLPNDRFSAERPEGSISTLTIQRTEQRDSAMYRCASSATGPSSTDTQYFGPGTRLTVL.

This clone came up once. This rearrangement joins TRBV11-1 to TRBJ1-2; 9 bases are a match to TRBD1. CDR3 length: 13 residues. Per the germline V gene, CDR1 is SGHAT and CDR2 is FQDESV (reference sequence). Trimming removed 5 bases from V and 7 bases from J; junction bases left unmatched: 5. This chain's CDR3 is CASSTGTGFGYTF. CDR3 in DNA: TGTGCCAGCAGCACCGGGACAGGGTTTGGCTACACCTTC.

The chain recombines TRBV15 with TRBJ1-2, with D maybe TRBD1 (5 bases). CDR1 is LNHNV and CDR2 is YYDKDF in the germline V gene (reference sequence). The CDR3 is 16 residues long. The V end lost 5 bases, the J end lost 4 bases, and 20 bases lay between the germline ends. This CDR3 is CATSPGYGGVSYGYTF. In DNA, the CDR3 is TGTGCCACCAGCCCGGGGTATGGGGGGGTCAGCTATGGCTACACCTTC.

This chain links TRBV6-4 with TRBJ2-2, with D tentatively TRBD1 (7 bases). V dropped 5 bases and J dropped 5 bases, with 12 bases sitting between them. The CDR3 spans 14 residues. In germline, CDR1 is MRHNA, CDR2 SNTAGT. The CDR3 region has the DNA TGTGCCAGCAGTAGGTCAGGGGGGACCGGGGAGCTGTTTTTT. Translated, it gives CASSRSGGTGELFF.

The chain links TRBV7-9 to TRBJ2-2; the D gene is possibly TRBD2 (5 bases). This CDR3 is 14 amino acids long. Trimming stripped 1 base from V and 5 bases from J, with 8 bases between. The germline V gene encodes CDR1 SEHNR and CDR2 FQNEAQ (reference sequence). CDR3 coding DNA: TGTGCCAGCAGCTTAGGGACTTCTACCGGGGAGCTGTTTTTT. Translating it yields CASSLGTSTGELFF.

The V gene is TRBV6-5, the J gene TRBJ2-1; TRBD1 aligns across 7 bases. From germline, CDR1 is MNHEY and CDR2 SVGAGI. This CDR3 is 14 amino acids long. J lost 0 bases, V lost 11 bases, and 7 bases had no gene match. DNA of the CDR3: TGTGCCTCGCGGTGGGACAGCTCCTACAATGAGCAGTTCTTC. This codes for CASRWDSSYNEQFF.

The V gene is TRBV4-2, the J gene TRBJ2-3; no firm D call. Germline lookup yields CDR1 LGHNA and CDR2 YNFKEQ. The CDR3 is 13 residues long. The germline V and J ends were trimmed by 0 bases and 8 bases, with 9 bases remaining between them. CDR3 residues: CASSQDVQFTQYF. The CDR3 DNA follows: TGTGCCAGCAGCCAAGATGTTCAGTTTACGCAGTATTTT.

The chain carries TRBV19 and TRBJ2-1, with D possibly TRBD1 on 6 matching bases. Between the trimmed V and J ends, which lost 6 bases and 6 bases, there was a span of 12 bases. Germline CDR1 is LNHDA and CDR2 is SQIVND (reference sequence). This CDR3 comprises 13 residues. CDR3 coding DNA: TGTGCCAGTAGACGCCAGGGGAGCAATGAGCAGTTCTTC. Translation gives CASRRQGSNEQFF.

This clone occurred many times. This rearrangement joins TRBV15 to TRBJ1-6; no definite D call. This CDR3 spans 14 amino acids. V was clipped by 0 bases and J by 9 bases, with 9 bases between them. The V gene's germline CDR1 is LNHNV and CDR2 YYDKDF (reference sequence). The CDR3 sequence is CATSRDSSGSPLHF. DNA of the CDR3: TGTGCCACCAGCAGAGATAGCAGCGGTTCACCCCTCCACTTT.